The 8 T cell receptor beta chains listed next were all sequenced from one sample in a study of cytomegalovirus exposure and HLA in healthy donors. The PCR contained 60 Vbeta and 13 Jbeta primers. Some clones are missing from TCRdb's copy, which holds only in-frame ones; the method was immunoSEQ multiplex PCR. The top ten hold about 1.9% of the sample, which has 150,000 or so clones, about 76% seen once. Material: PBMCs. Receptor source: a female donor in good health and CMV-seronegative.

This chain links TRBV27 with TRBJ1-1; unclear D gene. The V end was cut by 7 bases, the J end by 5 bases, with 14 bases between. The CDR3 is 13 amino acids. Germline loops: CDR1 MNHEY, CDR2 SMNVEV (reference sequence). CDR3 nucleotide sequence: TGTGCCAGCATTGCCCGGGGAAGTACTGAAGCTTTCTTT. It is translated as CASIARGSTEAFF.

The chain combines TRBV7-3 with TRBJ2-1; TRBD2 matches 14 bases. The CDR3 covers 16 residues. Germline V lookup: CDR1 SGHTA, CDR2 FQGTGA. Unmatched junction bases numbered 3, after V lost 4 bases and J lost 4 bases. CDR3 residues: CASSSRLAGGYNEQFF. The CDR3 DNA reads as TGTGCCAGCAGCTCCAGACTAGCGGGAGGGTACAATGAGCAGTTCTTC. The whole variable domain, filled in from reference TRBV7-3 and TRBJ2-1, reads GAGVSQTPSNKVTEKGKYVELRCDPISGHTALYWYRQSLGQGPEFLIYFQGTGAADDSGLPNDRFFAVRPEGSVSTLKIQRTERGDSAVYLCASSSRLAGGYNEQFFGPGTRLTVL.

The chain has TRBV5-6 and TRBJ2-3; the match to TRBD1 covers 8 bases. After removal of 4 bases from V and 1 base from J, the junction contained 5 bases not matched to a gene. This CDR3 is 15 amino acids long. CDR1 and CDR2 from the germline V gene are SGHDT and YYEEEE. CDR3 nucleotide sequence: TGTGCCAGCAGCCCGGACAGGGTCCGCACAGATACGCAGTATTTT. Translating it yields CASSPDRVRTDTQYF.

The genes are TRBV19 and TRBJ1-2; tentatively, D is TRBD1 (5 bases). From germline, CDR1 is LNHDA and CDR2 SQIVND (reference sequence). V was pared by 1 base and J by 6 bases, with 9 bases between. There are 13 residues in the CDR3. The CDR3 nucleotides are TGTGCCAGTAGTATAGTACAGGATAATGGCTACACCTTC. This encodes CASSIVQDNGYTF.

This chain joins TRBV5-1 and TRBJ2-5; 11 bases are a match to TRBD2. The CDR3 length is 17 residues. Germline V gene data show CDR1 as SGHRS and CDR2 as YFSETQ. V was clipped by 0 bases and J by 0 bases; unmatched bases: 4. The CDR3 sequence is CASSLEGTSGDQETQYF. CDR3 in DNA: TGCGCCAGCAGCTTGGAAGGGACTAGCGGAGACCAAGAGACCCAGTACTTC.

The rearrangement uses TRBV6-1 and TRBJ1-5; D not certain. This CDR3 region has 12 residues. Trimming shortened V by 5 bases and J by 4 bases, and 6 bases separated the two germline ends. Germline V lookup: CDR1 MNHNS, CDR2 SASEGT. CDR3 sequence: CASSSPNQPQHF. CDR3 sequence (DNA): TGTGCCAGCAGTTCCCCGAATCAGCCCCAGCATTTT.

J is TRBJ1-2 and V is TRBV4-2; 12 nucleotides align to TRBD1. CDR1 is LGHNA, CDR2 YNFKEQ, per germline. The CDR3 totals 17 residues. After removal of 5 bases from V and 5 bases from J, the junction contained 12 bases not matched to a gene. The CDR3 DNA reads as TGTGCCAGCAGCTCCGGGACAGGGGGCGCCGGGTTTTATGGCTACACCTTC. It encodes CASSSGTGGAGFYGYTF.

The V call is TRBV28, the J call TRBJ2-6; perhaps TRBD1 as D (6 bases). CDR3 length: 15 residues. Trimming took 8 bases from V and 4 from J, leaving 15 bases between them. Germline CDR1 MDHEN, CDR2 SYDVKM. As DNA, the CDR3 is TGTGCCAGCTGTAACAGGGCTTTCGGGGCCAACGTCCTGACTTTC. Encoded protein: CASCNRAFGANVLTF.